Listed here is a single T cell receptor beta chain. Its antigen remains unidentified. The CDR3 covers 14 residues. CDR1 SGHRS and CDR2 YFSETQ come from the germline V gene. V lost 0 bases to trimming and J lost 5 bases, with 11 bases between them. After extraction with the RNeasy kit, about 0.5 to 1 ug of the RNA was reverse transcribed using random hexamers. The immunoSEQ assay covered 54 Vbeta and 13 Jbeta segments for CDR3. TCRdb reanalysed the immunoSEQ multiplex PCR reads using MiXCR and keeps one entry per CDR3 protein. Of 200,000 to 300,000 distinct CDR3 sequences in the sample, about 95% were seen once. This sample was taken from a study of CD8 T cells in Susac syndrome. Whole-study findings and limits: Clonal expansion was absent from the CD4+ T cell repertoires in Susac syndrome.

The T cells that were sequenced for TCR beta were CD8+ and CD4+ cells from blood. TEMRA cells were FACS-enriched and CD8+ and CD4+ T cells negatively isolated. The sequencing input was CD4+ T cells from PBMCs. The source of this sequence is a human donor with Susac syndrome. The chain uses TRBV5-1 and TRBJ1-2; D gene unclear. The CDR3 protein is CASSLVETIYGYTF. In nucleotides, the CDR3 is TGCGCCAGCAGCTTGGTGGAGACCATTTATGGCTACACCTTC.